Listed below are T cell receptor beta chains from one sample, sequenced in a study of early T cells in non-severe SARS-CoV-2 infection. Using its own MiXCR run on the 5' RACE reads, TCRdb lists one record per CDR3 protein. In the table there are approximately 50,000 distinct CDR3 sequences, 7.7% of which are singletons. The sequenced sample was whole blood. All receptors derive from an adult who was a healthcare worker with PCR-confirmed SARS-CoV-2 infection or an uninfected control (not recorded which). Each CDR3 is given with its conserved first and last residue. Fields, in order: clone size, V gene, D gene, J gene, CDR3 DNA, CDR3 protein. D genes are given only for firm matches. Not every row has a clone size; where given, it reads once, few, many or a size class.

clone size: many
V gene: TRBV28
D gene: TRBD1
J gene: TRBJ1-2
CDR3 DNA: TGTGCCAGCAGTTTTGACAGGGTAAATGGCTACACCTTC
CDR3 protein: CASSFDRVNGYTF

clone size: many
V gene: TRBV29-1
D gene: .
J gene: TRBJ1-1
CDR3 DNA: TGCAGCGTCCCCGACAGCCTGAACACTGAAGCTTTCTTT
CDR3 protein: CSVPDSLNTEAFF

clone size: many
V gene: TRBV12-5
D gene: TRBD1
J gene: TRBJ2-5
CDR3 DNA: TGTGCTAGTGGTTGGGGGACAGGGGAAGAGACCCAGTACTTC
CDR3 protein: CASGWGTGEETQYF

clone size: .
V gene: TRBV9
D gene: TRBD1
J gene: TRBJ1-5
CDR3 DNA: TGTGCCAGCAGCGCCGGGACAGGAGGGCGTCAGCCCCAGCATTTT
CDR3 protein: CASSAGTGGRQPQHF

clone size: many
V gene: TRBV28
D gene: .
J gene: TRBJ2-7
CDR3 DNA: TGTGCCAGCAGTTTAGGGGGGGCTCAGTCCTACGAGCAGTACTTC
CDR3 protein: CASSLGGAQSYEQYF

clone size: .
V gene: TRBV24-1
D gene: .
J gene: TRBJ2-6
CDR3 DNA: TGTGCCACCAGCTTCTCTGGGGCCAACGTCCTGACTTTC
CDR3 protein: CATSFSGANVLTF

clone size: many
V gene: TRBV4-1
D gene: TRBD1
J gene: TRBJ1-3
CDR3 DNA: TGCGCCAGCAGCCAAGTTGGGGGACAGGGGTGGTCTGGAAACACCATATATTTT
CDR3 protein: CASSQVGGQGWSGNTIYF

clone size: many
V gene: TRBV12-3/TRBV12-4
D gene: .
J gene: TRBJ1-3
CDR3 DNA: TGTGCCAGCAGCTTTGGGACAACTGGAAACACCATATATTTT
CDR3 protein: CASSFGTTGNTIYF

clone size: .
V gene: TRBV14
D gene: .
J gene: TRBJ1-5
CDR3 DNA: TGTGCCAGCAGCCAAGGGGTCGGTCAGCCCCAGCATTTT
CDR3 protein: CASSQGVGQPQHF

clone size: many
V gene: TRBV9
D gene: .
J gene: TRBJ1-4
CDR3 DNA: TGTGCCAGCAGCGGCCAATCAGGATTAGAAGAAAAACTGTTTTTT
CDR3 protein: CASSGQSGLEEKLFF

clone size: .
V gene: TRBV7-3
D gene: .
J gene: TRBJ2-2
CDR3 DNA: TGTGCCAGCAGCCCATCGAACACCGGGGAGCTGTTTTTT
CDR3 protein: CASSPSNTGELFF

clone size: .
V gene: TRBV9
D gene: .
J gene: TRBJ2-6
CDR3 DNA: TGTGCCAGCAGCGTACTAGCCTCTGGGGCCAACGTCCTGACTTTC
CDR3 protein: CASSVLASGANVLTF

clone size: many
V gene: TRBV5-6
D gene: .
J gene: TRBJ2-3
CDR3 DNA: TGTGCCAGCAGCTTGGTCGGGGGCCAACCTCTCACAGATACGCAGTATTTT
CDR3 protein: CASSLVGGQPLTDTQYF

clone size: few
V gene: TRBV3-1
D gene: .
J gene: TRBJ2-7
CDR3 DNA: TGTGCCAGCAGCTTCGGATTTAGCTCCTACGAGCAGTACTTC
CDR3 protein: CASSFGFSSYEQYF

clone size: .
V gene: TRBV7-9
D gene: .
J gene: TRBJ2-3
CDR3 DNA: TGTGCCAGCAGCCGGACAGAGGCAGATACGCAGTATTTT
CDR3 protein: CASSRTEADTQYF

clone size: many
V gene: TRBV19
D gene: TRBD1
J gene: TRBJ1-5
CDR3 DNA: TGTGCCAGTAGCACGGGACAGGTAAATTTTTTTTCGCCCCAGCATTTT
CDR3 protein: CASSTGQVNFFSPQHF

clone size: many
V gene: TRBV7-6
D gene: .
J gene: TRBJ1-1
CDR3 DNA: TGTGCCAGCAGCTTAGCGGCACACACTGAAGCTTTCTTT
CDR3 protein: CASSLAAHTEAFF

clone size: many
V gene: TRBV7-9
D gene: .
J gene: TRBJ2-3
CDR3 DNA: TGTGCCAGCAGCGAAATCAGGGTAGGGACAGATACGCAGTATTTT
CDR3 protein: CASSEIRVGTDTQYF

clone size: many
V gene: TRBV7-9
D gene: .
J gene: TRBJ1-6
CDR3 DNA: TGTGCCAGCAGCTTAACACAGGGAGGACCCCTCCACTTT
CDR3 protein: CASSLTQGGPLHF

clone size: many
V gene: TRBV28
D gene: .
J gene: TRBJ2-1
CDR3 DNA: TGTGCCAGCAGGGACACCGAATACAATGAGCAGTTCTTC
CDR3 protein: CASRDTEYNEQFF

clone size: many
V gene: TRBV4-3
D gene: .
J gene: TRBJ1-6
CDR3 DNA: TGCGCCAGCAGCCAAGAGATGGAATTCTATAATTCACCCCTCCACTTT
CDR3 protein: CASSQEMEFYNSPLHF

clone size: .
V gene: TRBV7-2
D gene: .
J gene: TRBJ1-3
CDR3 DNA: TGTGCCAGCAGCTTACAGGCCAGTGCCTCTGGAAACACCATATATTTT
CDR3 protein: CASSLQASASGNTIYF

clone size: many
V gene: TRBV9
D gene: TRBD1
J gene: TRBJ2-3
CDR3 DNA: TGTGCCAGCAGCGTAGAGGGGGCAGGCCCAGGAGATACGCAGTATTTT
CDR3 protein: CASSVEGAGPGDTQYF

clone size: .
V gene: TRBV11-2
D gene: .
J gene: TRBJ1-3
CDR3 DNA: TGTGCCAGCAGCTCGGTCCGGGGCCGATATGGGAACACCATATATTTT
CDR3 protein: CASSSVRGRYGNTIYF

clone size: many
V gene: TRBV7-9
D gene: .
J gene: TRBJ2-2
CDR3 DNA: TGTGCCAGCAGCTTTACAGAAAACACCGGGGAGCTGTTTTTT
CDR3 protein: CASSFTENTGELFF

clone size: many
V gene: TRBV12-3/TRBV12-4
D gene: .
J gene: TRBJ2-3
CDR3 DNA: TGTGCCAGCAGTCTAGGACAGAGCGACAGCACAGATACGCAGTATTTT
CDR3 protein: CASSLGQSDSTDTQYF

clone size: .
V gene: TRBV28
D gene: TRBD1
J gene: TRBJ2-7
CDR3 DNA: TGTGCCAGCAGCCTTCAGGGGGCCTACGAGCAGTACTTC
CDR3 protein: CASSLQGAYEQYF

clone size: many
V gene: TRBV25-1
D gene: .
J gene: TRBJ1-4
CDR3 DNA: TGTGCCAGCAAGGGTAGGGGAACAACTAATGAAAAACTGTTTTTT
CDR3 protein: CASKGRGTTNEKLFF

clone size: few
V gene: TRBV5-5
D gene: TRBD1
J gene: TRBJ2-5
CDR3 DNA: TGTGCCAGCAGCTTGGAGCTCGGGACAGGGGGAGAGACCCAGTACTTC
CDR3 protein: CASSLELGTGGETQYF

clone size: many
V gene: TRBV2
D gene: TRBD2
J gene: TRBJ2-3
CDR3 DNA: TGTGCCAGCAGCGTCACCCGGACTAGCGGGGGGGATACAGATACGCAGTATTTT
CDR3 protein: CASSVTRTSGGDTDTQYF

clone size: few
V gene: TRBV6-2/TRBV6-3
D gene: .
J gene: TRBJ2-1
CDR3 DNA: TGTGCCAGCACCGGGGGGCAGTTGATTGAGCAGTTCTTC
CDR3 protein: CASTGGQLIEQFF

clone size: few
V gene: TRBV19
D gene: TRBD1
J gene: TRBJ2-1
CDR3 DNA: TGTGCCAGTAGTATAACCAGGGGGCTTTACAATGAGCAGTTCTTC
CDR3 protein: CASSITRGLYNEQFF

clone size: few
V gene: TRBV19
D gene: TRBD2
J gene: TRBJ2-1
CDR3 DNA: TGTGCCAGCACCTTTAGCGGGGGGTCCTCCAATGAGCAGTTCTTC
CDR3 protein: CASTFSGGSSNEQFF

clone size: few
V gene: TRBV12-3/TRBV12-4
D gene: .
J gene: TRBJ2-5
CDR3 DNA: TGTGCCAGCAGACCCTCCAGGGGAAAGACCCAGTACTTC
CDR3 protein: CASRPSRGKTQYF

clone size: many
V gene: TRBV28
D gene: TRBD1
J gene: TRBJ1-2
CDR3 DNA: TGTGCCAGCAGTACAATAGGGACAGGGGGCTATGGCTACACCTTC
CDR3 protein: CASSTIGTGGYGYTF

clone size: .
V gene: TRBV6-6
D gene: .
J gene: TRBJ2-4
CDR3 DNA: TGTGCCAGCAGTTACTCGTACCGGCAGACCAAAAACATTCAGTACTTC
CDR3 protein: CASSYSYRQTKNIQYF

clone size: many
V gene: TRBV20-1
D gene: .
J gene: TRBJ1-5
CDR3 DNA: TGCAGTGCTAGAGTGGGGAGGGCTTGGGGCAATCAGCCCCAGCATTTT
CDR3 protein: CSARVGRAWGNQPQHF

clone size: few
V gene: TRBV27
D gene: .
J gene: TRBJ2-3
CDR3 DNA: TGTGCCAGCAGTTTCGGTTATACAGATACGCAGTATTTT
CDR3 protein: CASSFGYTDTQYF

clone size: many
V gene: TRBV10-3
D gene: .
J gene: TRBJ1-1
CDR3 DNA: TGTGCCATCAGTGAGTCGGGGACGGCGAACACTGAAGCTTTCTTT
CDR3 protein: CAISESGTANTEAFF

clone size: few
V gene: TRBV29-1
D gene: TRBD1
J gene: TRBJ2-7
CDR3 DNA: TGCAGCGTTGAAGAGGGAGACAGGGGCTACGAGCAGTACTTC
CDR3 protein: CSVEEGDRGYEQYF

clone size: few
V gene: TRBV4-3
D gene: TRBD2
J gene: TRBJ2-1
CDR3 DNA: TGCGCCAGCAGCCAAGGGGCTAGCGGGAACTCCTACAATGAGCAGTTCTTC
CDR3 protein: CASSQGASGNSYNEQFF

clone size: .
V gene: TRBV28
D gene: TRBD2
J gene: TRBJ2-3
CDR3 DNA: TGTGCCAGCAGAGGGACTAGCCTCACAGATACGCAGTATTTT
CDR3 protein: CASRGTSLTDTQYF

clone size: few
V gene: TRBV7-9
D gene: .
J gene: TRBJ2-7
CDR3 DNA: TGTGCCAGCAGCTTAGAGGGATTCCACGAGCAGTACTTC
CDR3 protein: CASSLEGFHEQYF

clone size: many
V gene: TRBV2
D gene: .
J gene: TRBJ1-2
CDR3 DNA: TGTGCCAGCAGTGAGAGGGAGTTGTATGGCTACACCTTC
CDR3 protein: CASSERELYGYTF

clone size: many
V gene: TRBV9
D gene: .
J gene: TRBJ2-1
CDR3 DNA: TGTGCCAGCAGCATAAGAGGGCAAGCCTACAATGAGCAGTTCTTC
CDR3 protein: CASSIRGQAYNEQFF

clone size: medium-sized
V gene: TRBV7-9
D gene: .
J gene: TRBJ2-1
CDR3 DNA: TGTGCCAGCAACACCCGGGACTGGGGGGACAATGAGCAGTTCTTC
CDR3 protein: CASNTRDWGDNEQFF

clone size: .
V gene: TRBV10-1
D gene: TRBD1
J gene: TRBJ1-4
CDR3 DNA: TGCGCCAGCGCCGGGACAGAGAAAACAACTAATGAAAAACTGTTTTTT
CDR3 protein: CASAGTEKTTNEKLFF

clone size: .
V gene: TRBV5-1
D gene: .
J gene: TRBJ2-7
CDR3 DNA: TGCGCCAGCAGCCCGAGGGGTCAAACCTCCTACGAGCAGTACTTC
CDR3 protein: CASSPRGQTSYEQYF

clone size: many
V gene: TRBV6-2/TRBV6-3
D gene: .
J gene: TRBJ2-3
CDR3 DNA: TGTGCCAGCTCCTATCCGGATACGCAGTATTTT
CDR3 protein: CASSYPDTQYF

clone size: .
V gene: TRBV28
D gene: .
J gene: TRBJ1-2
CDR3 DNA: TGTGCCAGCAGTTTAGGGAGGGGTTTCGAATTCGTCTATGGCTACACCTTC
CDR3 protein: CASSLGRGFEFVYGYTF